The rows below give T cell receptor beta chains drawn from one sample of a study of OX40 agonist ivuxolimab in advanced cancers. Repertoires were generated with immunoSEQ multiplex PCR, while TCRdb's copy carries only in-frame clones and drops some. The data hold approximately 15,000 clones, with about 80% observed a single time. The input for sequencing was CD4+ or CD8+ T cells sorted from blood, taken in a trial of the OX40 agonist ivuxolimab. These receptors originate from an adult with an advanced solid tumor such as melanoma, head and neck, liver or kidney cancer. Each CDR3 is given with its conserved first and last residue. D genes are given only for firm matches. The size field is filled for only some rows; it gives once, few, many or a size class.

j_call	v_call	d_call	clone_size	cdr3_nt	cdr3_aa
TRBJ2-7	TRBV7-2	-	-	TGTGCCAGCAGCTCAACAGGGCCTGCACCCGAGCAGTACTTC	CASSSTGPAPEQYF
TRBJ2-1	TRBV7-9	-	-	TGTGCCAGCAGCCCCCCAGGGACCCCAATCCGGTTCTTC	CASSPPGTPIRFF
TRBJ2-5	TRBV11-2	TRBD2	-	TGTGCCAGCAGCTTTCGGGAGGGGGAGACCCAGTACTTC	CASSFREGETQYF
TRBJ2-1	TRBV5-4	TRBD1	few	TGTGCCAGCAGCCCACTGACAGGGTTGCGAACCCCCTACAATGAGCAGTTCTTC	CASSPLTGLRTPYNEQFF
TRBJ1-1	TRBV27	-	once	TGTGCCAGCAGTTACAAGACAGGGAACACTGAAGCTTTCTTT	CASSYKTGNTEAFF
TRBJ1-1	TRBV6-5	-	-	TGTGCCAGCAGTTTGGGGGGGGCGGCGGGTGAAGCTTTCTTT	CASSLGGAAGEAFF
TRBJ2-7	TRBV27	-	-	TGTGCCAGCAGTCCCCCGGGGAGGACCTACGAGCAGTACTTC	CASSPPGRTYEQYF
TRBJ2-7	TRBV13	-	-	TGTGCCAGCAGCCCCTACCTCGAGGGCGACGAGCAGTACTTC	CASSPYLEGDEQYF
TRBJ1-3	TRBV6-1	-	-	TGTGCCAGCAGTGAACCTGGGAGGGTTTCTGGAAACACCATATATTTT	CASSEPGRVSGNTIYF
TRBJ2-7	TRBV4-3	TRBD1	-	TGCGCCAGCAGCCAAACAGCCGGGACAGGCTCCTACGAGCAGTACTTC	CASSQTAGTGSYEQYF
TRBJ1-1	TRBV27	TRBD1	-	TGTGCCAGCTCGTACTCAGGGGGGGGATCCACTGAAGCTTTCTTT	CASSYSGGGSTEAFF
TRBJ2-7	TRBV5-5	-	-	TGTGCCAGCAGCTTAGGGGCAGCGGACTCCTACGAGCAGTACTTC	CASSLGAADSYEQYF
TRBJ1-1	TRBV9	-	-	TGTGCCAGCAGCGCCGAAAACAGTGTTGAAGCTTTCTTT	CASSAENSVEAFF
TRBJ1-3	TRBV5-4	-	-	TGTGCCAGCAGCAGCACAGGGTCCTCTGGAAACACCATATATTTT	CASSSTGSSGNTIYF
TRBJ2-5	TRBV7-9	TRBD1	-	TGTGCCAGCAGCGATCTTGACAGGGGTTGGGAAGAGACCCAGTACTTC	CASSDLDRGWEETQYF
TRBJ2-5	TRBV11-3	-	-	TGTGCCAGCAGCTTAGACGTGGGCTCGGGAGAGACCCAGTACTTC	CASSLDVGSGETQYF
TRBJ2-1	TRBV7-9	-	-	TGTGCCAGCAGCTCGGTACAAGGACTGGGTGAGCAGTTCTTC	CASSSVQGLGEQFF
TRBJ2-1	TRBV7-3	TRBD1	-	TGTGCCAGCAGCTCGACGACAGGGGGCTCCTACAATGAGCAGTTCTTC	CASSSTTGGSYNEQFF